What follows are 25 T cell receptor beta chains derived from one specimen sequenced in a study of blood T cell repertoires in COVID-19. Using immunoSEQ multiplex PCR, the repertoire was profiled, and TCRdb retains in-frame clones only, with some absent. Of almost 85,000 clones in the sample, 85% to 90% are singletons; the top ten hold 0.95% to 1.5%. Specimen: PBMCs or T cells enriched from blood (not recorded which). Receptor source: a woman aged 50 to 65 with acute COVID-19.

This chain connects TRBV10-2 to TRBJ2-7, with 8 bases lining up with TRBD2. With V trimmed by 1 base and J by 7 bases, 9 bases remained unmatched. The CDR3 covers 15 residues. Per germline, CDR1 WSHSY and CDR2 SAAADI. The CDR3 nucleotides are TGCGCCAGCAGTGAGTGGCTAGCGGGCAAATGGGAGCAGTACTTC. Its translation is CASSEWLAGKWEQYF.

The chain employs TRBV18 and TRBJ2-7; D is unclear. Germline assignment: CDR1 KGHSH and CDR2 LQKENI. Trimming pared 0 bases from V and 5 bases from J, leaving 17 bases between. The CDR3 sequence is 16 residues long. This CDR3 is CASSPPNGQHSNEQYF. DNA of the CDR3: TGTGCCAGCTCACCACCGAATGGGCAGCACTCTAACGAGCAGTACTTC.

V usage is TRBV29-1 and J usage is TRBJ1-1; TRBD1 aligns across 9 bases. Trimming cost V 5 bases and J 5 bases; bases outside gene matches: 12. This CDR3 contains 15 residues. The germline V gene encodes CDR1 SQVTM and CDR2 ANQGSEA. The CDR3 loop is CSVSPGQGRATEAFF. CDR3 nucleotide sequence: TGCAGCGTTTCCCCGGGACAGGGAAGGGCGACTGAAGCTTTCTTT.

This rearrangement joins TRBV29-1 to TRBJ2-7; weak D call: TRBD1 (6 bases). V lost 3 bases, J lost 4 bases, and 13 bases lay in between. The CDR3 spans 13 residues. The germline gives CDR1 SQVTM, CDR2 ANQGSEA. The CDR3 region has the DNA TGCAGCGTTGACGGAGACAGGACATACGAGCAGTACTTC. Protein: CSVDGDRTYEQYF.

The V gene is TRBV2, the J gene TRBJ1-6; 7 nucleotides agree with TRBD1. Germline trimming cut 2 bases from V and 8 bases from J; bases unmatched to any gene: 6. The CDR3 consists of 15 residues. Germline values: CDR1 SNHLY, CDR2 FYNNEI. The CDR3 bases are TGTGCCAGCAGTGAAATAGGGACAGCGGATTCACCCCTCCACTTT. This codes for CASSEIGTADSPLHF.

This rearrangement joins TRBV19 to TRBJ2-5; D possibly corresponds to TRBD2 (7 bases). Trimming left V 9 bases short and J 0 bases short, with 14 bases between. Germline lookup yields CDR1 LNHDA and CDR2 SQIVND (reference sequence). The CDR3 runs to 14 residues. The CDR3 nucleotides are TGTGCCAGCGCGGAGGGGGGGTACCAAGAGACCCAGTACTTC. It encodes CASAEGGYQETQYF.

This sequence joins TRBV29-1 and TRBJ2-5; 11 bases fit TRBD2. Germline trimming cut 1 base from V and 7 bases from J; bases unmatched to any gene: 5. In germline, CDR1 is SQVTM, CDR2 ANQGSEA. This CDR3 contains 14 residues. This CDR3 is CSVEGWLAGGTQYF. CDR3 nucleotide sequence: TGCAGCGTTGAAGGGTGGCTAGCGGGAGGGACCCAGTACTTC.

The chain employs TRBV7-2 and TRBJ2-3, with a weak D call TRBD2 (5 bases). Per germline, CDR1 SGHTA and CDR2 FQGNSA. The V and J ends lost 1 base and 4 bases respectively, with 9 bases between them. The CDR3 consists of 14 residues. CDR3 sequence: CASSLGASPDTQYF. For the CDR3, the DNA is TGTGCCAGCAGCTTAGGGGCTAGCCCAGATACGCAGTATTTT.

The rearrangement links TRBV19 to TRBJ2-6, with a possible D match to TRBD1 (6 bases). Germline values: CDR1 LNHDA, CDR2 SQIVND (reference sequence). V lost 4 bases, J lost 0 bases, and 7 bases lay in between. There are 15 residues in the CDR3. CDR3 sequence: CASSKDSSGANVLTF. The CDR3 nucleotides read TGTGCCAGTAGTAAGGACAGCTCTGGGGCCAACGTCCTGACTTTC. The whole variable domain, filled in from reference TRBV19 and TRBJ2-6, reads DGGITQSPKYLFRKEGQNVTLSCEQNLNHDAMYWYRQDPGQGLRLIYYSQIVNDFQKGDIAEGYSVSREKKESFPLTVTSAQKNPTAFYLCASSKDSSGANVLTFGAGSRLTVL.

As concerns this clone: A read error may produce the germline difference seen at one junction end. The chain joins TRBV29-1 to TRBJ2-1, with 8 bases fitting TRBD2. The CDR3 totals 14 residues. In germline, CDR1 is SQVTM, CDR2 ANQGSEA. The CDR3 region has the DNA TGCAGCGTCGAAGCGGGAGCAAGCTACAATGAGCAGTTCTTC. It is translated as CSVEAGASYNEQFF.

This clone was seen a single time. The chain couples TRBV30 to TRBJ2-7; 12 bases are shared with TRBD2. Trimming took 0 bases from V and 5 from J; bases not matched to a gene: 11. Germline loops: CDR1 GTSNPN, CDR2 SVGIG (reference sequence). The CDR3 has 17 residues. The CDR3 DNA reads as TGTGCCTGGAGTGTACTGGGACGACTAGCGGGAGAGGACGAGCAGTACTTC. This sequence encodes CAWSVLGRLAGEDEQYF.

CDR3 in amino acids: CASTGTGGNQPQHF. CDR3 coding DNA: TGTGCCAGTACCGGGACAGGGGGCAATCAGCCCCAGCATTTT. The gene calls are TRBV19 and TRBJ1-5; 10 positions agree with TRBD1. V gave up 7 bases and J gave up 2 bases; unmatched junction bases: 2. Germline loops: CDR1 LNHDA, CDR2 SQIVND (reference sequence). The CDR3 consists of 14 residues.

J is TRBJ2-7 and V is TRBV3-1 (or the pseudogene TRBV3-2), with TRBD2 matching over 12 bases. With V trimmed by 6 bases and J by 2 bases, 2 bases remained unmatched. The CDR3 sequence is 14 residues long. The germline V gene has CDR1 LGHDT and CDR2 YNNKEL (reference sequence). The CDR3 bases are TGTGCCAGCAGGAGGACTAGCGGGACCTACGAGCAGTACTTC. It specifies CASRRTSGTYEQYF.

The chain links TRBV6-5 to TRBJ1-4; possible D gene TRBD1, 6 bases. This CDR3 has 13 amino acids. V gave up 10 bases and J gave up 5 bases, with 14 bases separating them. The germline V gene has CDR1 MNHEY and CDR2 SVGAGI. The CDR3: CATKQGLNEKLFF. The CDR3, as DNA: TGTGCCACGAAACAGGGTCTAAATGAAAAACTGTTTTTT.

The chain links TRBV7-3 to TRBJ1-3; D is unclear. Trimming left V 1 base short and J 3 bases short, with 19 bases between. Germline CDR1 and CDR2: SGHTA and FQGTGA. The CDR3 is made up of 18 amino acids. CDR3 bases: TGTGCCAGCAGCTTAAAAGAATGGGCCACGAAGGTTGGAAACACCATATATTTT. Translation gives CASSLKEWATKVGNTIYF.

The gene calls are TRBV6-9 and TRBJ1-5; D is possibly TRBD1 (6 bases). The CDR3 length is 17 residues. V shed 1 base and J shed 3 bases, with 16 bases lying between them. From germline, CDR1 is MNHGY and CDR2 SVAAGI. CDR3 residues: CASSYFGQQGFNQPQHF. Written as DNA, the CDR3 is TGTGCCAGCAGTTATTTTGGTCAACAGGGTTTCAATCAGCCCCAGCATTTT.

The chain couples TRBV5-4 to TRBJ1-2; no firm D call. The CDR3 runs 16 residues. Trimming took 0 bases from V and 3 from J, leaving 15 bases between them. Germline V gives CDR1 SGHNT, CDR2 YYREEE (reference sequence). The CDR3: CASSLGGVGDDYGYTF. Written as DNA, the CDR3 is TGTGCCAGCAGCTTGGGCGGGGTCGGTGATGACTATGGCTACACCTTC.

The chain is built from TRBV7-2 and TRBJ1-5; no firm D call. The CDR3 loop spans 15 amino acids. In germline, CDR1 is SGHTA, CDR2 FQGNSA. Trimming removed 5 bases at V and 6 bases at J, with 17 bases between. CDR3 residues: CASSPVVMGTQPQHF. The CDR3 DNA reads as TGTGCCAGCAGCCCAGTTGTCATGGGCACTCAGCCCCAGCATTTT.

The chain couples TRBV4-1 to TRBJ1-3; TRBD1 matches at 7 bases. The V gene's germline CDR1 is MGHRA and CDR2 YSYEKL. Germline trimming cut 3 bases from V and 0 bases from J; bases unmatched to any gene: 5. This CDR3 is 16 amino acids long. The CDR3 region is CASSQYRDSSGNTIYF. CDR3 sequence (DNA): TGCGCCAGCAGCCAGTACCGGGACAGCTCTGGAAACACCATATATTTT.

This clone was recorded only once. The chain uses TRBV21-1 and TRBJ1-2; TRBD1 reflects the table's D call only, with no check against the DNA. TRBV21-1 constitutes a pseudogene. This CDR3 is 15 amino acids long. The CDR3 reads CASIQHSRGDRGYTF. The CDR3, as DNA: TGTGCCAGCATCCAACATTCAAGGGGCGATCGAGGCTACACCTTC.

This clone came up once. This sequence joins TRBV19 and TRBJ2-1, with 10 bases matching TRBD2. Trimming at V came to 3 bases and at J to 4 bases, leaving 6 bases not matched to a gene. This CDR3 has 16 residues. Germline V gene lookup returns CDR1 LNHDA and CDR2 SQIVND (reference sequence). CDR3 protein: CASSIHRTSGYNEQFF. The DNA for the CDR3 is TGTGCCAGTAGTATTCACCGGACTAGCGGTTACAATGAGCAGTTCTTC.

This rearrangement joins TRBV29-1 to TRBJ2-7, with 7 bases aligning to TRBD2. This CDR3 has 15 residues. Germline assignment: CDR1 SQVTM and CDR2 ANQGSEA. The V and J ends lost 2 bases and 3 bases, in that order; junction bases with no gene match: 10. The CDR3 bases are TGCAGCGTTGAATTCGGGAGGCGGGAGAGCTACGAGCAGTACTTC. Translation: CSVEFGRRESYEQYF.

V is TRBV19 and J is TRBJ1-5, with 7 bases lining up with TRBD1. CDR1 LNHDA and CDR2 SQIVND come from the germline V gene (reference sequence). The CDR3 is 14 residues long. J lost 0 bases, V lost 7 bases, and 3 bases had no gene match. The CDR3 nucleotides read TGTGCCAGTATTGGGACAGTTAGCAATCAGCCCCAGCATTTT. It yields the protein CASIGTVSNQPQHF. Full variable domain (missing parts from reference TRBV19 and TRBJ1-5): DGGITQSPKYLFRKEGQNVTLSCEQNLNHDAMYWYRQDPGQGLRLIYYSQIVNDFQKGDIAEGYSVSREKKESFPLTVTSAQKNPTAFYLCASIGTVSNQPQHFGDGTRLSIL.

The genes are TRBV11-3 and TRBJ1-3; D is unclear. The CDR3 extends over 15 amino acids. The V and J ends lost 2 bases and 4 bases respectively, with 12 bases between them. CDR1 is SGHNT, CDR2 YENEEA, per germline. The CDR3 DNA reads TGTGCCAGCAGCTTACGGGTTGGGAGCGGAAACACCATATATTTT. Its protein is CASSLRVGSGNTIYF.

The chain employs TRBV11-2 and TRBJ1-3; possible D gene TRBD1, 6 bases. Germline V gene data show CDR1 as SGHAT and CDR2 as FQNNGV. Between the trimmed V and J ends, which lost 2 bases and 3 bases, there was a span of 11 bases. The CDR3 covers 15 residues. The CDR3 DNA follows: TGTGCCAGCAGCTTAAAGACAGGAGGTGGAAACACCATATATTTT. Residues: CASSLKTGGGNTIYF. The whole variable domain, filled in from reference TRBV11-2 and TRBJ1-3, reads EAGVAQSPRYKIIEKRQSVAFWCNPISGHATLYWYQQILGQGPKLLIQFQNNGVVDDSQLPKDRFSAERLKGVDSTLKIQPAKLEDSAVYLCASSLKTGGGNTIYFGEGSWLTVV.